The clone carrying this TCR beta chain was seen only a few times. The antigen is not known. This sample was taken from a study of T-cell memory formation after mild COVID-19. General study findings and limits: The study detected some responding clones in pre-infection memory, suggesting cross-reactive memory joined.

Constant-segment-primed 5'RACE gave TCR alpha and TCR beta cDNA libraries with sample barcodes and UMIs. MiXCR, run by TCRdb on the 5' RACE reads, gives a single entry per CDR3 protein. The data show about 270,000 distinct CDR3 sequences, roughly 17% seen once. The ends were cut back, 3 bases at V and 2 bases at J, with 14 bases in the middle. Germline lookup yields CDR1 SQVTM and CDR2 ANQGSEA. The CDR3 sequence is 15 residues long. This sequence was found in a man between 18 and 29 years old who had mild COVID-19 (a few samples of this study predate the infection). Cell type and time point are not known. The chain carries TRBV29-1 and TRBJ1-5; the D is unclear. Sequences were obtained from PBMCs or a T cell subset sorted from them (not recorded which). The CDR3 protein is CSVEVGGAGNQPQHF. The CDR3 nucleotides are TGCAGCGTTGAGGTGGGCGGAGCGGGCAATCAGCCCCAGCATTTT.